The sequence of this T cell receptor (beta chain) was determined in a study of blood T cell repertoires in COVID-19. The table came from immunoSEQ multiplex PCR; TCRdb's copy has only in-frame clones and leaves some out. This table holds around 310,000 clones, 80% to 95% found once. Sequencing was carried out using peripheral blood. This sequence was found in a woman between 25 and 40 years old with COVID-19, enrolled during active disease.

For the CDR3, the DNA is TGTGCCAGCAGCTTCCAGGGCCGGGATGAAAAACTGTTTTTT. This encodes CASSFQGRDEKLFF. J is TRBJ1-4 and V is TRBV5-4; possible D gene TRBD1, 5 bases. V was cut by 2 bases and J by 6 bases, with 11 bases left in between. The CDR3 runs to 14 residues. Germline CDR1 and CDR2: SGHNT and YYREEE (reference sequence). Full variable domain (remainder filled in from reference TRBV5-4 and TRBJ1-4): ETGVTQSPTHLIKTRGQQVTLRCSSQSGHNTVSWYQQALGQGPQFIFQYYREEENGRGNFPPRFSGLQFPNYSSELNVNALELDDSALYLCASSFQGRDEKLFFGSGTQLSVL.